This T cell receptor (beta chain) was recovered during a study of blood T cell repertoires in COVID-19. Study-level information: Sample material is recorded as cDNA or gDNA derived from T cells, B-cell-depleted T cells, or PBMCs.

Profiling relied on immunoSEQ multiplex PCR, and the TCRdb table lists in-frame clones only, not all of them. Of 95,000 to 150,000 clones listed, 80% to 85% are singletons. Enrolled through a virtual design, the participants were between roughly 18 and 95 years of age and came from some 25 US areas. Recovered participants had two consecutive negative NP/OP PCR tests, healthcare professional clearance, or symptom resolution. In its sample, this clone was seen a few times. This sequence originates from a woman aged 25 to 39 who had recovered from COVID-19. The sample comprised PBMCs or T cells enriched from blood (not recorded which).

CDR3: CASSLWGSGHYNEQFF. DNA of the CDR3: TGTGCCAGCAGTTTATGGGGGAGCGGCCACTACAATGAGCAGTTCTTC. J is TRBJ2-1 and V is TRBV28, with a tentative D call TRBD2 (5 bases). Trimming removed 0 bases from V and 3 bases from J, with 12 bases in between. The CDR3 totals 16 residues. Germline V gene sequence: CDR1 MDHEN, CDR2 SYDVKM.